This T cell receptor (beta chain) comes out of a study of shared clonotypes between healthy human individuals (TCRdb year 2020). Background on the whole study: The cohort comprised two women and a few men aged 18 to 49 years. For each donor, three plates each were used for CD4 naive and CD4 memory, two plates were used for CD8 naive, and one plate was used for CD8 memory. To estimate repertoire size and how much clonotypes are shared between individuals, the study performed deep sequencing of blood TCR repertoires from 4 to 6 healthy adults. Libraries were prepared and TCR repertoires were sequenced by different laboratories using diverse techniques, in order to increase sequencing depth and limit assay-specific biases. Per donor, leukapheresis produced somewhere between about 0.8 and 9 billion PBMCs.

The germline V gene yields SGHAT for CDR1 and FQNNGV for CDR2. V is clipped by 5 bases and J by 3 bases, and the sequence between their germline boundaries is 8 bases long. From the cysteine through the phenylalanine, the CDR3 covers 12 amino acids. The entry retains the CDR3 DNA only, 36 bases that are in frame from base 1. Broad study findings and their caveats: Across four donors, roughly 5.1% of naive CD4, around 3.5% of naive CD8, around 2.5% of memory CD4, and over 0.35% of memory CD8 clonotypes were shared. Pairwise subsampling led to the expectation that sequencing depth would affect the degree of clonotype sharing among donors. Rarefaction of sorted-subset datasets indicated incomplete sequencing despite the large sequencing depth. Sampling was restricted to blood, and TCR repertoires in tissue are likely to differ from TCR repertoires in blood. Estimated clonotype richness was generally larger for naive than for memory subsets. Compared with non-shared clonotypes, clonotypes shared by all four sorted-subset donors had higher generation probabilities. Because the study included only a small number of donors, the genetic and exposure-history diversity represented was limited.

In the case of this clone: Its antigen specificity is not known. Base qualities were left out, and no much larger clone turns up one base away.

Donors were healthy HIV-negative adults with no recently reported acute infections or vaccinations. Only Caucasian adults living in Nashville, Tennessee, USA were represented among the donors. CD4+ T cells were enriched by magnetic negative selection; naive cells were then positively selected on CD45RA, and the negative fraction formed the memory subset. Blood was collected by leukapheresis, and PBMCs were isolated by Ficoll-Histopaque density gradient centrifugation and then cryopreserved in liquid nitrogen vapor phase. Purity and quantity of every magnetically sorted T cell population were checked by analytical flow cytometry. Genomic DNA was isolated from each sorted fraction and quantified by UV absorbance on a Nanodrop 2000c. Using the deep immunoSEQ assay, TCR CDR3 regions were amplified from genomic DNA by multiplex PCR. For each cell subset, the extracted genomic DNA was distributed evenly across all wells of several immunoSEQ 96-well plates, and each plate served as one replicate. For sorted subsets, about 0.2 ug genomic DNA, equal to 25,000 to 35,000 T cell genomes, was loaded into each replicate PCR. The purified libraries were quantified using a Qubit 3.0 fluorometer, sized with a Bioanalyzer 2100, and then quantified again using the KAPA Library Quantification kit. Every immunoSEQ 96-well plate was sequenced on a separate single-read 150-cycle Illumina NextSeq 550 flow cell. As for the authors' bioinformatics: The immunoSEQ output contained only junctional sequences without quality scores, so filtering could not match that applied to full-length reads. Sequences were annotated with PyIR, a Python wrapper for IgBLAST v1.9, using IMGT germline references to assign V/J genes and CDR3. Reads were removed for weak V/J assignments (E-value above 1e-6), missing CDR3, stop codons, out-of-frame junctions, or ambiguous translated residues. V3J clonotypes were defined by identical inferred V gene, J gene, and CDR3 amino acid sequence. The percentage overlap between two repertoires was calculated by dividing the number of shared unique clonotypes by the size of the smaller repertoire. Repertoire richness was assessed with RTK rarefaction, the Chao1 estimator, and Recon v2.1 estimates of unobserved clonotypes. OLGA was used to compute generation probabilities for all TCRbeta clonotypes that the gDNA method yielded from a few donors. In TCRdb, the immuneACCESS table is reduced to in-frame sequences with V and J assigned. These tables do not hold every clone; where another copy was compared, an unresolved V gene accounts for under half, and the others remain unexplained. V, J and clone size reflect that table, while D and trimming were determined from the DNA. In all, the sample holds a few million clones, and over 90% of those were seen once. About 0.39% of the sample rests with the top ten.

The source is a man between 18 and 35 years old in good health. Some clones in this sample may be carry-over from other donors' samples. Recombination joined TRBV11-2 with TRBJ2-7, with the D call perhaps TRBD1 or TRBD2, each one matching 5 bases. The specimen was naive CD4+ T cells from PBMCs. The cell subset or site tag for this specimen amounts to: CD45RA+ positively selected. The CDR3 sequence is CASSRDVYEQYF. The DNA sequence reads TGTGCCAGCAGCCGGGACGTCTACGAGCAGTACTTC. Supplemented by the reference TRBV11-2 and TRBJ2-7 proteins around the CDR3, the complete variable domain is EAGVAQSPRYKIIEKRQSVAFWCNPISGHATLYWYQQILGQGPKLLIQFQNNGVVDDSQLPKDRFSAERLKGVDSTLKIQPAKLEDSAVYLCASSRDVYEQYFGPGTRLTVT.